Shown below are 18 T cell receptor beta chains from a single sample sequenced in a study of technical replicates of blood from a few donors. Clones were sequenced by immunoSEQ multiplex PCR, and TCRdb holds only the in-frame ones, with some missing. The data hold tens of thousands of clones, with 91% observed a single time. The sequenced sample was T cells isolated from PBMCs. The origin of the receptors is a human donor in good health. Some clones in this sample may be carry-over from other donors' samples.

The V and J genes are TRBV5-6 and TRBJ2-7, with 7 bases that match TRBD1. The J segment lost 3 bases and the V segment lost 8 bases, leaving 8 bases of the junction unmatched. There are 13 residues in the CDR3. Per germline, CDR1 SGHDT and CDR2 YYEEEE. CDR3 protein: CASGTDSNYEQYF. CDR3 in DNA: TGTGCCAGTGGGACAGACTCAAACTACGAGCAGTACTTC.

The genes are TRBV27 and TRBJ2-6; D possibly corresponds to TRBD2 (5 bases). Trimming shortened V by 3 bases and J by 0 bases, and 9 bases separated the two germline ends. The germline V gene has CDR1 MNHEY and CDR2 SMNVEV (reference sequence). This CDR3 comprises 16 residues. CDR3: CASSFGVLSGANVLTF. CDR3 coding DNA: TGTGCCAGCAGTTTCGGGGTCCTCTCTGGGGCCAACGTCCTGACTTTC.

The V and J genes are TRBV27 and TRBJ1-4; TRBD1 agrees at 9 bases. After removal of 5 bases from V and 7 bases from J, the junction contained 8 bases not matched to a gene. The length of the CDR3 is 15 residues. The germline CDR1 and CDR2 sequences are MNHEY and SMNVEV (reference sequence). CDR3 coding DNA: TGTGCCAGCAGTATAACAGGGGGCGGGGGTGAAAAACTGTTTTTT. It specifies CASSITGGGGEKLFF.

The gene calls are TRBV5-1 and TRBJ1-2; the D gene is possibly TRBD1 (6 bases). This CDR3 is 13 amino acids long. Germline CDR1 reads SGHRS; CDR2 reads YFSETQ. The V end was cut by 4 bases, the J end by 4 bases, with 11 bases between. In DNA form, the CDR3 reads TGCGCCAGCAGCAGGGACACCAGCTATGGCTACACCTTC. Amino acids: CASSRDTSYGYTF.

The rearrangement links TRBV6-6 to TRBJ1-3; TRBD1 might be the D (5 bases). The germline V gene has CDR1 MNHNY and CDR2 SVGAGI (reference sequence). This CDR3 region has 14 residues. V gave up 4 bases and J gave up 0 bases, with 7 bases separating them. As DNA, the CDR3 is TGTGCCAGCAGTTCACAGGTCTCTGGAAACACCATATATTTT. Translated, it gives CASSSQVSGNTIYF.

This clone was picked up one time. The gene calls are TRBV10-3 and TRBJ2-7, with 14 bases aligning to TRBD2. With 6 bases clipped from V and 6 bases from J, the junction kept 4 bases outside the gene matches. CDR1 and CDR2 from the germline V gene are ENHRY and SYGVKD. The CDR3 is made up of 14 amino acids. The chain's CDR3 is CAISPGLAGVEQYF. In DNA, the CDR3 is TGTGCCATCAGCCCGGGACTAGCGGGAGTCGAGCAGTACTTC.

J is TRBJ2-6 and V is TRBV5-6, with D perhaps TRBD1 (6 bases). CDR3 size: 18 residues. Germline lookup yields CDR1 SGHDT and CDR2 YYEEEE. Trimming removed 4 bases at V and 0 bases at J, with 17 bases between. The CDR3 sequence: CASSESAGAISGANVLTF. The CDR3 DNA reads as TGTGCCAGCAGCGAATCAGCAGGGGCTATCTCTGGGGCCAACGTCCTGACTTTC.

V and J are TRBV7-8 and TRBJ2-5; 7 nucleotides line up with TRBD2. TRBJ2-7 explains the end of the DNA better; the J call may be wrong. CDR1 is SGHVS, CDR2 FQNEAQ, per germline. The CDR3 totals 18 residues. The CDR3 loop is CASSPGRFDGGSSAEQYF. CDR3 bases: TGTGCCAGCAGCCCTGGACGTTTCGACGGCGGGAGTAGTGCCGAGCAGTACTTC.

The chain combines TRBV19 with TRBJ2-3; possibly TRBD1 for D (6 bases). Germline V gene lookup returns CDR1 LNHDA and CDR2 SQIVND (reference sequence). CDR3 length: 14 residues. V was clipped by 7 bases and J by 0 bases, with 11 bases between them. The CDR3 protein is CASKTGTSTDTQYF. In DNA, the CDR3 is TGTGCCAGTAAGACAGGCACTAGCACAGATACGCAGTATTTT.

This sequence joins TRBV6-1 and TRBJ2-7; no definite D call. V shed 7 bases and J shed 5 bases, with 15 bases lying between them. The CDR3 extends over 13 amino acids. CDR1 MNHNS and CDR2 SASEGT come from the germline V gene. For the CDR3, the DNA is TGTGCCAGCAAAGAACTACTGTTAGACGAGCAGTACTTC. This translates into CASKELLLDEQYF.

The rearrangement links TRBV7-3 to TRBJ2-1; 10 bases align to TRBD1. The CDR3 runs to 14 residues. Trimming cost V 5 bases and J 8 bases; bases outside gene matches: 6. CDR1 is SGHTA, CDR2 FQGTGA, per germline. CDR3 residues: CASSVRDRGYEQFF. The CDR3 DNA is TGTGCCAGCAGCGTCCGGGACAGGGGTTATGAGCAGTTCTTC.

This clone was seen once. The rearrangement links TRBV27 to TRBJ1-3, with no clear D. Germline V gives CDR1 MNHEY, CDR2 SMNVEV (reference sequence). Trimming stripped 4 bases from V and 0 bases from J, with 10 bases between. This CDR3 comprises 15 residues. CDR3: CASSYGRGSGNTIYF. DNA of the CDR3: TGTGCCAGCAGTTACGGACGGGGCTCTGGAAACACCATATATTTT.

The chain couples TRBV5-3 to TRBJ2-7, with D perhaps matching TRBD2 (6 bases). TRBV5-3 is reported as an ORF; its role is uncertain. V lost 0 bases to trimming and J lost 2 bases, with 21 bases between them. The CDR3 runs to 18 residues. The CDR3: CARSLGDSGTSDAYEQYF. In nucleotides, the CDR3 is TGTGCCAGAAGCTTGGGGGACTCCGGGACCTCGGACGCCTACGAGCAGTACTTC.

This clone appeared once. V usage is TRBV7-3 and J usage is TRBJ1-1; possible D gene TRBD1, 5 bases. V was pared by 4 bases and J by 6 bases, with 9 bases between. Germline V gene data show CDR1 as SGHTA and CDR2 as FQGTGA. This CDR3 region has 12 residues. The CDR3: CASSSGGAEAFF. CDR3 DNA sequence: TGTGCCAGCAGCTCCGGGGGGGCTGAAGCTTTCTTT. The whole variable domain, remainder taken from reference TRBV7-3 and TRBJ1-1, is GAGVSQTPSNKVTEKGKYVELRCDPISGHTALYWYRQSLGQGPEFLIYFQGTGAADDSGLPNDRFFAVRPEGSVSTLKIQRTERGDSAVYLCASSSGGAEAFFGQGTRLTVV.

The rearrangement joins TRBV9 to TRBJ2-2; 8 bases align to TRBD2. V dropped 1 base and J dropped 5; count of bases not matched to a gene: 4. CDR1 is SGDLS, CDR2 YYNGEE, per germline. This CDR3 has 15 residues. The CDR3 loop reads CASSVSGRGTGELFF. CDR3 nucleotide sequence: TGTGCCAGCAGCGTAAGCGGGAGAGGTACCGGGGAGCTGTTTTTT.

DNA of the CDR3: TGTGCCAGCAGCTTAGGGGGACAGACTGAAGCTTTCTTT. It is translated as CASSLGGQTEAFF. This chain links TRBV7-3 with TRBJ1-1; 7 nucleotides match TRBD1. Germline V CDR1 and CDR2: SGHTA, FQGTGA. The CDR3 loop spans 13 amino acids. V lost 2 bases and J lost 5; bases outside the gene matches: 2.

The V call is TRBV19, the J call TRBJ2-1; 9 bases are shared with TRBD2. Germline CDR1 LNHDA, CDR2 SQIVND (reference sequence). The CDR3 totals 15 residues. The V segment lost 7 bases and the J segment 0 bases; nucleotides outside the gene matches: 4. In DNA form, the CDR3 reads TGTGCCAGTATTGCTAGCGGGACCTCCTACAATGAGCAGTTCTTC. It specifies CASIASGTSYNEQFF.

The chain recombines TRBV7-2 with TRBJ2-1, with D possibly matching TRBD1 (6 bases). The CDR3 extends over 17 amino acids. Germline values: CDR1 SGHTA, CDR2 FQGNSA. The V and J ends lost 1 base and 7 bases respectively, with 20 bases between them. The CDR3 protein is CASSLDYGQGLRNEQFF. The DNA for the CDR3 is TGTGCCAGCAGCTTAGATTATGGCCAGGGGTTGAGGAATGAGCAGTTCTTC.